This T cell receptor beta chain was captured by sequencing in a study of Graves' ophthalmopathy and Graves' hyperthyroidism. Diagnosis relied on clinical symptoms, serum thyroxine, TRAb, thyroid ultrasound and orbital computed tomography. A volume of 9.5 to 10 ml of fresh peripheral blood supplied the PBMCs. The CDR3 is made up of 17 amino acids. The germline CDR1 and CDR2 sequences are SNHLY and FYNNEI. V was pared by 6 bases and J by 1 base, with 10 bases of the junction left unmatched. In its sample, this clonotype was seen many times. Its antigen remains unknown. RNA transcripts yielded amplified TCR beta CDR3 regions. First-round RT-PCR employed HTBI primers, with a second-round multiplex PCR after it. TCRdb passed the multiplex PCR reads through MiXCR, listing each CDR3 protein once. The sample contains about 620,000 distinct CDR3 sequences, 20% to 25% of which appear only once. Study results and caveats: Using a 13-signature model, the authors split ophthalmopathy from stable hyperthyroidism, with roughly 88% sensitivity and about 80% specificity. Blood contained most expanded thyroid clonotypes exceeding 0.001 frequency.

Sequencing input: peripheral blood. The chain carries TRBV2 and TRBJ1-5; 9 bases are shared with TRBD1. The source is a woman aged 18-35 years with stable Graves' hyperthyroidism. Some clones in this sample may be carry-over from other donors' samples. The CDR3 region has the DNA TGTGCCAGCAGGGAAACGTGGGACAGGGAGAGCAATCAGCCCCAGCATTTT. Translation gives CASRETWDRESNQPQHF. Supplemented by reference TRBV2 and TRBJ1-5, the full variable domain reads EPEVTQTPSHQVTQMGQEVILRCVPISNHLYFYWYRQILGQKVEFLVSFYNNEISEKSEIFDDQFSVERPDGSNFTLKIRSTKLEDSAMYFCASRETWDRESNQPQHFGDGTRLSIL.